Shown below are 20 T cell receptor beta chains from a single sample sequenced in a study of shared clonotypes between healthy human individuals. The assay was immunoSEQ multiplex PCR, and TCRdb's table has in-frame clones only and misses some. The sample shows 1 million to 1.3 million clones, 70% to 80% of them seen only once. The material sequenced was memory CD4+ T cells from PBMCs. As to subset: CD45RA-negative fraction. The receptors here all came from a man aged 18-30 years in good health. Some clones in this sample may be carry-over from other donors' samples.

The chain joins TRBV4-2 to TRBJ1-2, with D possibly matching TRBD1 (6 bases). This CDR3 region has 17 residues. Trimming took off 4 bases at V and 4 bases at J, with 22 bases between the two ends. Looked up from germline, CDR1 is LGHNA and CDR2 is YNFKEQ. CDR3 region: CASSPTTGTGSIYGYTF. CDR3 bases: TGTGCCAGCAGCCCCACTACAGGGACGGGCTCTATCTATGGCTACACCTTC.

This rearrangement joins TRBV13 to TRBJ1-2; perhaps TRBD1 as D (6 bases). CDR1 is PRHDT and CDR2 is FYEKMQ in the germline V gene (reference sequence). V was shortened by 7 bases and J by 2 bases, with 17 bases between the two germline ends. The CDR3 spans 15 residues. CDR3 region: CASTLRGGPNYGYTF. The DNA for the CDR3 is TGTGCCAGCACCCTACGGGGGGGCCCGAACTATGGCTACACCTTC.

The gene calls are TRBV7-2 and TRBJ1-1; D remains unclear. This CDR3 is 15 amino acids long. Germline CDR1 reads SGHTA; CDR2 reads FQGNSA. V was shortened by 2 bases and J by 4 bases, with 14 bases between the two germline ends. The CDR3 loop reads CASSLNMGTATEAFF. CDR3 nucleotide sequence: TGTGCCAGCAGCTTAAATATGGGAACGGCCACTGAAGCTTTCTTT.

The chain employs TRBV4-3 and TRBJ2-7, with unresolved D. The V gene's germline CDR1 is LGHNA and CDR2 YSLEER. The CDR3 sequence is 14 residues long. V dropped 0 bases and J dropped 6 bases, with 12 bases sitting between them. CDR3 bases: TGCGCCAGCAGCCAAGAAGGTCAGCGTGGCGAGCAGTACTTC. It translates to CASSQEGQRGEQYF.

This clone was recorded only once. CDR3 sequence reads: CATTGLSYEQYF. DNA for the CDR3: TGTGCCACCACGGGACTCTCCTACGAGCAGTACTTC. The rearrangement joins TRBV28 to TRBJ2-7; possibly TRBD2 for D (6 bases). Germline V gives CDR1 MDHEN, CDR2 SYDVKM. This CDR3 has 12 amino acids. V was shortened by 10 bases and J by 0 bases, with 10 bases between the two germline ends.

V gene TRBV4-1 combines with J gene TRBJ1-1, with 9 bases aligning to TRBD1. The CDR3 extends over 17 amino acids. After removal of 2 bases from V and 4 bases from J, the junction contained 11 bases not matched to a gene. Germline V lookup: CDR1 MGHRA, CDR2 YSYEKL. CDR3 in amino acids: CASSQTDRGRGGTEAFF. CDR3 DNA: TGCGCCAGCAGCCAAACTGACAGGGGGAGGGGTGGCACTGAAGCTTTCTTT.

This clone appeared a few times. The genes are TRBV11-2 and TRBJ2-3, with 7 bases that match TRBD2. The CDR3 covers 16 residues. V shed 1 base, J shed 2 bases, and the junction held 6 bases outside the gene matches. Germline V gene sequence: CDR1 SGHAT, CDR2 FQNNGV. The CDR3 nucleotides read TGTGCCAGCAGCTTAGTTTGGGGGACTACCACAGATACGCAGTATTTT. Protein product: CASSLVWGTTTDTQYF.

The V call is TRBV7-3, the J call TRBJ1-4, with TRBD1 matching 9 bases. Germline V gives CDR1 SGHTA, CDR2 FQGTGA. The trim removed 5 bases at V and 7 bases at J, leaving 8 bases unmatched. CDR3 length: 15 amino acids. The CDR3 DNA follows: TGTGCCAGCAGCCCCAATGGACAGGGGACTGAAAAACTGTTTTTT. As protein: CASSPNGQGTEKLFF. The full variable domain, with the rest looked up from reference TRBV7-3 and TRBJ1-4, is GAGVSQTPSNKVTEKGKYVELRCDPISGHTALYWYRQSLGQGPEFLIYFQGTGAADDSGLPNDRFFAVRPEGSVSTLKIQRTERGDSAVYLCASSPNGQGTEKLFFGSGTQLSVL.

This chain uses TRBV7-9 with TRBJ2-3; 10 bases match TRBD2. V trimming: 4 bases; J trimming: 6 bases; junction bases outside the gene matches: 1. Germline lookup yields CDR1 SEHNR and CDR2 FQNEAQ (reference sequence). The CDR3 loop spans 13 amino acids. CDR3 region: CASSSAGGDTQYF. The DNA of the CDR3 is TGTGCCAGCAGCTCAGCGGGGGGGGATACGCAGTATTTT.

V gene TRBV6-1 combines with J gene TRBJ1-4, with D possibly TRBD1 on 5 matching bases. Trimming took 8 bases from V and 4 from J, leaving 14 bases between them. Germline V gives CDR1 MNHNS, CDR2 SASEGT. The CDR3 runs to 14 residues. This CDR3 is CASLSGTDNEKLFF. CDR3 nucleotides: TGTGCCAGCCTTTCGGGGACGGATAATGAAAAACTGTTTTTT.

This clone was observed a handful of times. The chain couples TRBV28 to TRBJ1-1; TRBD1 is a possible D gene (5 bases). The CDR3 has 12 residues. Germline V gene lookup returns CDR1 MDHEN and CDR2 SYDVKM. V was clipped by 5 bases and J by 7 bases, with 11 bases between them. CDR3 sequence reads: CASSTRQIEAFF. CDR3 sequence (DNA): TGTGCCAGCAGTACCAGACAGATTGAAGCTTTCTTT.

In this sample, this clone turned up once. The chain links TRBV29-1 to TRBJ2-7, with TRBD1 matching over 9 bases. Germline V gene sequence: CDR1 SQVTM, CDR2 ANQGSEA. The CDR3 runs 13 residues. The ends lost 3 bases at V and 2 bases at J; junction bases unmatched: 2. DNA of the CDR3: TGCAGCGTTGACGGGACAGGGCCCTACGAGCAGTACTTC. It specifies CSVDGTGPYEQYF.

CDR3 region: CASSKASGSQSTDTQYF. CDR3 DNA: TGTGCCAGTAGTAAGGCTAGCGGGAGCCAGAGCACAGATACGCAGTATTTT. The J gene is TRBJ2-3, the V gene TRBV19, with 10 bases aligning to TRBD2. Trimming at V came to 4 bases and at J to 0 bases, leaving 7 bases not matched to a gene. The CDR3 spans 17 residues. Germline CDR1 and CDR2: LNHDA and SQIVND (reference sequence).

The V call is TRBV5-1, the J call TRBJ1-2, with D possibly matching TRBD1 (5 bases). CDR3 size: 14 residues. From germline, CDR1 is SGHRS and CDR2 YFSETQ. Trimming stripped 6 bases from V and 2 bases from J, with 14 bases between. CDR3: CASNIDRTNYGYTF. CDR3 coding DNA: TGCGCCAGCAACATAGACAGAACCAACTATGGCTACACCTTC.

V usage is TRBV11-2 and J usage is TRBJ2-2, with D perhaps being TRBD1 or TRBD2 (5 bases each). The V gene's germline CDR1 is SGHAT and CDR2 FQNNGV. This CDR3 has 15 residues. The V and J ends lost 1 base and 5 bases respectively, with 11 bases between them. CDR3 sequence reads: CASSLGPWGTGELFF. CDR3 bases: TGTGCCAGCAGCTTAGGGCCCTGGGGGACCGGGGAGCTGTTTTTT.

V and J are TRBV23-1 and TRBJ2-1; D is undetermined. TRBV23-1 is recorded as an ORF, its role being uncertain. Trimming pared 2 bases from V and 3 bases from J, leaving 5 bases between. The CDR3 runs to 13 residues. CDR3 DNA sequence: TGCGCCAGCAGTCAAAGCGTCTACAATGAGCAGTTCTTC. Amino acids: CASSQSVYNEQFF.

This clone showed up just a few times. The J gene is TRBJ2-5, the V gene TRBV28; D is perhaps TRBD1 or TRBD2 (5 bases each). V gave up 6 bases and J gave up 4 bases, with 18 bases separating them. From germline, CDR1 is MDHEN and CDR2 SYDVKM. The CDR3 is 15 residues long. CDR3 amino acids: CASSPPGGASETQYF. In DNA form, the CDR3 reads TGTGCCAGCAGCCCCCCTGGGGGAGCGTCAGAGACCCAGTACTTC.

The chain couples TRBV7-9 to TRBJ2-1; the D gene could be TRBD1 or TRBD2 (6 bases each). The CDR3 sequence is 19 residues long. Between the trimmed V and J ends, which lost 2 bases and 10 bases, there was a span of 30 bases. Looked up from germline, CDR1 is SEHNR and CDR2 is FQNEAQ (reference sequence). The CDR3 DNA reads TGTGCCAGCAGCTTATTAAGTTGGGGGGCCCAGAATACATATGGGGAGCAGTTCTTC. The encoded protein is CASSLLSWGAQNTYGEQFF. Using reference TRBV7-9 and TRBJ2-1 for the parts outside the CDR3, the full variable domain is DTGVSQNPRHKITKRGQNVTFRCDPISEHNRLYWYRQTLGQGPEFLTYFQNEAQLEKSRLLSDRFSAERPKGSFSTLEIQRTEQGDSAMYLCASSLLSWGAQNTYGEQFFGPGTRLTVL.

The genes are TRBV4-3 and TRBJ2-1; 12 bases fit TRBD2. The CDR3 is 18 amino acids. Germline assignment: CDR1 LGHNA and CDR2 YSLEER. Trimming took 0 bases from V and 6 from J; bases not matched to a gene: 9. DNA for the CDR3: TGCGCCAGCAGCCAAGAGAGGACTAGCGGGGTGGGAAGCAATGAGCAGTTCTTC. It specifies CASSQERTSGVGSNEQFF.

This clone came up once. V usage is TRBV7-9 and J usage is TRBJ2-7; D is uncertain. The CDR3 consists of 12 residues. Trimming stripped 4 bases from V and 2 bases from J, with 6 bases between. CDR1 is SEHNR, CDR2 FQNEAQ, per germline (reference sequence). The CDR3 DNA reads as TGTGCCAGCAGCTCGATTACCTACGAGCAGTACTTC. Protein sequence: CASSSITYEQYF. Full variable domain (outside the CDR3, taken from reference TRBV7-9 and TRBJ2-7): DTGVSQNPRHKITKRGQNVTFRCDPISEHNRLYWYRQTLGQGPEFLTYFQNEAQLEKSRLLSDRFSAERPKGSFSTLEIQRTEQGDSAMYLCASSSITYEQYFGPGTRLTVT.